A single sample is the source of the 27 T cell receptor beta chains below, sequenced in a study of T cell responses to AZD1222 COVID-19 vaccine. Profiled with immunoSEQ multiplex PCR; TCRdb holds only in-frame clones, not every one. The sample has some 190,000 clones, more than 80% seen once. This sample comprised peripheral blood, obtained on day 0 of AZD1222 vaccination. These receptors originate from an adult in good health.

The table lists this clone with a count of one. The gene calls are TRBV9 and TRBJ2-1; TRBD2 aligns across 8 bases. V lost 0 bases and J lost 5; bases outside the gene matches: 4. Germline lookup yields CDR1 SGDLS and CDR2 YYNGEE. The CDR3 consists of 15 residues. The CDR3 loop is CASSVEGLEDNEQFF. The CDR3 nucleotides are TGTGCCAGCAGCGTAGAGGGACTAGAAGACAATGAGCAGTTCTTC.

The rearrangement joins TRBV6-5 to TRBJ1-4; 9 nucleotides line up with TRBD1. Per germline, CDR1 MNHEY and CDR2 SVGAGI. The CDR3 covers 14 residues. V lost 2 bases to trimming and J lost 8 bases; unmatched junction nucleotides: 3. In nucleotides, the CDR3 is TGTGCCAGCAGTTACGGGACAGGGTTGGAAAAACTGTTTTTT. This encodes CASSYGTGLEKLFF.

The gene calls are TRBV29-1 and TRBJ1-2, with TRBD1 matching 8 bases. V trimming: 0 bases; J trimming: 8 bases; junction bases outside the gene matches: 11. The CDR3 has 15 amino acids. Germline V gene data show CDR1 as SQVTM and CDR2 as ANQGSEA. The CDR3 is CSVEEVMRTGTGYTF. The CDR3 DNA sequence: TGCAGCGTTGAAGAGGTTATGCGGACAGGGACGGGCTACACCTTC.

The V gene is TRBV4-2, the J gene TRBJ2-7; 9 nucleotides line up with TRBD1. V lost 0 bases and J lost 3; bases outside the gene matches: 3. The germline V gene has CDR1 LGHNA and CDR2 YNFKEQ. The CDR3 contains 15 residues. The CDR3 DNA sequence: TGTGCCAGCAGCCAAGAGGACAGGGGAAACTACGAGCAGTACTTC. Translated: CASSQEDRGNYEQYF.

The CDR3 reads CASSPTSGGATDTQYF. Written as DNA, the CDR3 is TGCGCCAGCAGCCCCACTAGCGGGGGTGCCACAGATACGCAGTATTTT. J is TRBJ2-3 and V is TRBV4-3, with 11 bases aligning to TRBD2. With 4 bases clipped from V and 2 bases from J, the junction kept 5 bases outside the gene matches. CDR1 is LGHNA and CDR2 is YSLEER in the germline V gene. This CDR3 spans 16 amino acids.

About this clone: One end of the junction varies from germline; a read error may be responsible. The chain couples TRBV29-1 to TRBJ1-1; D perhaps matches TRBD1 (5 bases). Germline loops: CDR1 SQVTM, CDR2 ANQGSEA. This CDR3 is built from 11 residues. The CDR3: CSGKGEGDPLF. CDR3 in DNA: TGCAGCGGGAAAGGGGAAGGGGATCCCCTCTTT.

The CDR3, as DNA: TGTGCCAGCAGCTTACAAGGGGGCAGAGAGACCCAGTACTTC. It translates to CASSLQGGRETQYF. The chain carries TRBV5-4 and TRBJ2-5, with TRBD1 matching 7 bases. The germline V gene encodes CDR1 SGHNT and CDR2 YYREEE (reference sequence). The CDR3 totals 14 residues. The J segment lost 4 bases and the V segment lost 2 bases, leaving 5 bases of the junction unmatched.

The chain uses TRBV5-8 and TRBJ2-2; perhaps TRBD1 as D (5 bases). V was shortened by 2 bases and J by 3 bases, with 8 bases between the two germline ends. This CDR3 comprises 14 residues. CDR1 is SGHTS and CDR2 is YDEGEE in the germline V gene. The CDR3 sequence is CASSFAGYTGELFF. CDR3 DNA: TGTGCCAGCAGCTTTGCAGGGTACACCGGGGAGCTGTTTTTT.

The chain has TRBV12-1 and TRBJ1-1; TRBD1 is the table's D call and was not checked against the DNA. TRBV12-1 is deemed a pseudogene. This CDR3 comprises 17 residues. The CDR3 reads CASSFGETGGLNTEAFF. The CDR3 DNA is TGTGCCAGCAGCTTTGGGGAGACAGGGGGGCTGAACACTGAAGCTTTCTTT.

The chain combines TRBV12-3 or TRBV12-4 with TRBJ2-4; tentative D call: TRBD2 (6 bases). The CDR3 length is 13 residues. V dropped 1 base and J dropped 7 bases, with 8 bases sitting between them. CDR3 coding DNA: TGTGCCAGCAGTTTAGATGGGGGGAACATTCAGTACTTC. The encoded protein is CASSLDGGNIQYF.

CDR3 nucleotides: TGTGCCAGCAGTCCGGTAGCGGGGCTCCAAGAGACCCAGTACTTC. Translation: CASSPVAGLQETQYF. This chain connects TRBV28 to TRBJ2-5; 8 nucleotides match TRBD2. The V and J ends lost 5 bases and 1 base, in that order; junction bases with no gene match: 6. This CDR3 spans 15 amino acids. Germline CDR1 MDHEN, CDR2 SYDVKM.

V gene TRBV12-5 combines with J gene TRBJ2-5; TRBD2 might be the D (6 bases). Germline V lookup: CDR1 LGHNT, CDR2 FRNRAP. The CDR3 runs to 17 residues. Trimming pared 2 bases from V and 5 bases from J, leaving 21 bases between. As DNA, the CDR3 is TGTGCTAGTGGTTTGCCAATCTCCGGAGGGTCTTCCGAGACCCAGTACTTC. It codes for CASGLPISGGSSETQYF.

The chain joins TRBV27 to TRBJ2-5, with 13 bases lining up with TRBD2. The CDR3 loop spans 17 amino acids. Germline V gene sequence: CDR1 MNHEY, CDR2 SMNVEV (reference sequence). The V segment lost 5 bases and the J segment 4 bases; nucleotides outside the gene matches: 10. CDR3 nucleotides: TGTGCCAGCAGTGACGGGACTAGCGGGGAGCCGGGAGAGACCCAGTACTTC. Amino acids: CASSDGTSGEPGETQYF.

The J gene is TRBJ2-3, the V gene TRBV5-1, with no clear D. The CDR3 is 14 residues long. Trimming shortened V by 4 bases and J by 1 base, and 10 bases separated the two germline ends. From germline, CDR1 is SGHRS and CDR2 YFSETQ. CDR3 region: CASSTRTGTDTQYF. As DNA, the CDR3 is TGCGCCAGCAGCACCCGGACGGGCACAGATACGCAGTATTTT. Filled out from reference TRBV5-1 and TRBJ2-3, the complete variable domain reads KAGVTQTPRYLIKTRGQQVTLSCSPISGHRSVSWYQQTPGQGLQFLFEYFSETQRNKGNFPGRFSGRQFSNSRSEMNVSTLELGDSALYLCASSTRTGTDTQYFGPGTRLTVL.

The V call is TRBV18, the J call TRBJ2-3; D is unresolved. The CDR3 contains 12 residues. The V end lost 5 bases, the J end lost 2 bases, and 5 bases lay between the germline ends. The germline V gene has CDR1 KGHSH and CDR2 LQKENI. Written as DNA, the CDR3 is TGTGCCAGCTCAAGATCCACAGATACGCAGTATTTT. Translation gives CASSRSTDTQYF.

The J gene is TRBJ2-7, the V gene TRBV4-1; D unclear. V was trimmed by 0 bases and J by 6 bases, leaving 18 bases between them. The germline gives CDR1 MGHRA, CDR2 YSYEKL. CDR3 size: 16 residues. The CDR3 here is CASSQDRPAGTVEQYV. The CDR3 coding sequence is TGCGCCAGCAGCCAAGATCGGCCGGCAGGTACCGTCGAGCAGTACGTC.

The genes are TRBV30 and TRBJ2-1; 7 bases are a match to TRBD1. V was pared by 8 bases and J by 9 bases, with 10 bases of the junction left unmatched. The germline CDR1 and CDR2 sequences are GTSNPN and SVGIG (reference sequence). The CDR3 totals 12 residues. Here the CDR3 DNA reads TGTGCCGGGCGCCTACAGGGGTTTGAGCAGTTCTTC. Translating it yields CAGRLQGFEQFF.

The V call is TRBV14, the J call TRBJ1-2, with D uncertain. The CDR3 is made up of 14 amino acids. Trimming shortened V by 4 bases and J by 5 bases, and 14 bases separated the two germline ends. Germline CDR1 SGHDN, CDR2 FVKESK. CDR3 sequence reads: CASSPPEAYYGYTF. DNA of the CDR3: TGTGCCAGCAGCCCCCCGGAGGCGTATTATGGCTACACCTTC.

The J gene is TRBJ1-5, the V gene TRBV24-1; tentatively, D is TRBD1 (5 bases). This CDR3 spans 15 amino acids. Germline V gene data show CDR1 as KGHDR and CDR2 as SFDVKD. V was clipped by 4 bases and J by 5 bases, with 14 bases between them. The CDR3 DNA reads TGTGCCACCAGTGACCCCACTGCGGGGGATCAGCCCCAGCATTTT. Protein sequence: CATSDPTAGDQPQHF.

The chain links TRBV7-3 to TRBJ1-2, with a possible D match to TRBD1 (5 bases). The CDR3 is 12 amino acids. V was cut by 5 bases and J by 8 bases, with 12 bases left in between. The germline V gene has CDR1 SGHTA and CDR2 FQGTGA. CDR3 nucleotides: TGTGCCAGCAGCCCGGATCGGGGCGGCTACACCTTC. This codes for CASSPDRGGYTF.

J is TRBJ1-2 and V is TRBV12-2. TRBV12-2 is a documented pseudogene. The CDR3 sequence is 15 residues long. The CDR3 here is CASRGLTGRRGGYTF. The CDR3 nucleotides are TGTGCAAGTCGGGGACTCACAGGGAGGCGTGGTGGCTACACCTTC.

The rearrangement uses TRBV7-9 and TRBJ2-3; 7 positions agree with TRBD2. The CDR3 length is 17 residues. Germline trimming cut 5 bases from V and 2 bases from J; bases unmatched to any gene: 13. Per germline, CDR1 SEHNR and CDR2 FQNEAQ (reference sequence). The CDR3 sequence is CASSSQRGPGVTDTQYF. The CDR3 nucleotides are TGTGCCAGCAGCAGCCAGCGGGGCCCTGGGGTCACAGATACGCAGTATTTT.

V usage is TRBV6-5 and J usage is TRBJ1-5; D possibly corresponds to TRBD1 (6 bases). The CDR3 is made up of 15 amino acids. Trimming left V 6 bases short and J 3 bases short, with 15 bases between. The germline CDR1 and CDR2 sequences are MNHEY and SVGAGI. DNA for the CDR3: TGTGCCAGCAGCTCCGACGTGGGGGCCAATCAGCCCCAGCATTTT. Translating it yields CASSSDVGANQPQHF.

The chain recombines TRBV4-2 with TRBJ2-2, with 13 bases matching TRBD2. Losses at the gene ends were 0 bases for V and 3 bases for J; bases not matched to a gene: 10. The germline CDR1 and CDR2 sequences are LGHNA and YNFKEQ. The CDR3 is made up of 20 amino acids. CDR3 protein: CASSQEGGLAGRYDTGELFF. CDR3 DNA: TGTGCCAGCAGCCAAGAGGGGGGACTAGCGGGGCGCTATGACACCGGGGAGCTGTTTTTT.

This clone was detected once. This sequence joins TRBV10-3 and TRBJ1-2, with D hard to call. Germline V CDR1 and CDR2: ENHRY, SYGVKD. The CDR3 sequence is 15 residues long. V lost 0 bases, J lost 8 bases, and 16 bases lay in between. The CDR3 coding sequence is TGTGCCATCAGTGAGTCGAAATTAGAAAACAAAGGCTACACCTTC. Its protein is CAISESKLENKGYTF.

This chain joins TRBV13 and TRBJ2-1; 7 positions match TRBD2. The CDR3 is 16 amino acids. Germline trimming cut 0 bases from V and 4 bases from J; bases unmatched to any gene: 6. Germline V gene lookup returns CDR1 PRHDT and CDR2 FYEKMQ (reference sequence). CDR3 amino acids: CASSLGPSGAYNEQFF. In nucleotides, the CDR3 is TGTGCCAGCAGCTTAGGCCCCAGCGGGGCATACAATGAGCAGTTCTTC.

The chain couples TRBV7-2 to TRBJ1-2, with TRBD1 as a possible D gene (5 bases). Germline lookup yields CDR1 SGHTA and CDR2 FQGNSA. This CDR3 is 14 amino acids long. V dropped 1 base and J dropped 2 bases, with 8 bases sitting between them. CDR3 loop: CASSLEGYNYGYTF. In DNA, the CDR3 is TGTGCCAGCAGCTTAGAGGGGTACAACTATGGCTACACCTTC.